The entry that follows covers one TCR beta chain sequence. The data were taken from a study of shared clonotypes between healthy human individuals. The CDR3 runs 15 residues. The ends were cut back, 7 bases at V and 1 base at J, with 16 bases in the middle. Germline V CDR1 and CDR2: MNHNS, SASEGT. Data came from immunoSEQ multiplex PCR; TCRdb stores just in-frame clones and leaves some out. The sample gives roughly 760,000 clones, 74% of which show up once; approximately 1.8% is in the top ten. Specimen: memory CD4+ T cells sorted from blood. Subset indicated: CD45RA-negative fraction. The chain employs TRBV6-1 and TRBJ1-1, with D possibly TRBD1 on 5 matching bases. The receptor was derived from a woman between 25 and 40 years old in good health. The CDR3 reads CASISPGRWNTEAFF. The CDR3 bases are TGTGCCAGCATCTCACCGGGACGATGGAACACTGAAGCTTTCTTT.